The rows below give T cell receptor beta chains drawn from one sample of a study of cytomegalovirus exposure and HLA in healthy donors. Method: immunoSEQ multiplex PCR; TCRdb's copy keeps in-frame clones and lacks some. The sample contains 80,000 to 95,000 clones, about 89% of which appear only once. Material for sequencing was PBMCs. The receptors were sampled from a young man in good health and CMV-seropositive. CDR3s include the opening cysteine and the closing phenylalanine or tryptophan. Fields, in order: CDR3 protein, V gene, D gene, J gene. D genes are given only for firm matches.

CASIPGQGGHIYTF	TRBV28	TRBD1	TRBJ1-2
CASSRIAGGETQYF	TRBV4-1	TRBD2	TRBJ2-5
CASSVAGSNTGELFF	TRBV9	-	TRBJ2-2
CASSLATGRQTEAFF	TRBV7-9	-	TRBJ1-1
CASSVTSQETQYF	TRBV9	-	TRBJ2-5
CASSRSGGQGQPQHF	TRBV2	TRBD1	TRBJ1-5
CASSGSGLAGSFYEQYF	TRBV27	TRBD2	TRBJ2-7
CASRQTSRIVQYF	TRBV11-2	-	TRBJ2-7
CASSFNRGREGYNEQFF	TRBV5-4	TRBD2	TRBJ2-1
CATQPSPSGEQFF	TRBV6-4	-	TRBJ2-1
CASSLGQTNAGELFF	TRBV5-1	-	TRBJ2-2
CASSGTGDQPQHF	TRBV19	TRBD1	TRBJ1-5
CASSGWDTENTGELFF	TRBV11-2	-	TRBJ2-2
CASSEQTSGRPLNTGELFF	TRBV6-1	TRBD2	TRBJ2-2
CASSPLGGPRRETQYF	TRBV11-2	-	TRBJ2-5
CASRPHGGYGYTF	TRBV27	-	TRBJ1-2
CASSSRPLAEGSSYNEQFF	TRBV7-9	TRBD2	TRBJ2-1
CASSLYSRQATPEAFF	TRBV11-2	-	TRBJ1-1
CASSLRRTSGRGDEQFF	TRBV28	TRBD2	TRBJ2-1
CASSILHGETQYF	TRBV6-4	-	TRBJ2-5
CASSLAGGTVYEQYF	TRBV5-1	-	TRBJ2-7
CASSLAPGLAGGEDTQYF	TRBV7-9	TRBD2	TRBJ2-3
CASSQDRSGLAGPVQYF	TRBV4-2	TRBD2	TRBJ2-4
CASTGDTGELFF	TRBV10-2	-	TRBJ2-2
CASSEGGEGADTQYF	TRBV10-1	TRBD2	TRBJ2-3
CASSSQGLAEAFF	TRBV7-6	-	TRBJ1-1
CASSFNRGNIQYF	TRBV5-6	-	TRBJ2-4
CASSFGARGGTEAFF	TRBV28	-	TRBJ1-1
CASSPEGLAGYNEQFF	TRBV7-9	TRBD2	TRBJ2-1
CASSTQATNEKLFF	TRBV28	-	TRBJ1-4
CASSPGQSYEQYF	TRBV5-4	TRBD1	TRBJ2-7
CSVVGGLGSYGYTF	TRBV29-1	-	TRBJ1-2
CASSQVATEGLSGNTIYF	TRBV4-1	-	TRBJ1-3
CASRGDNENQPQHF	TRBV6-6	-	TRBJ1-5
CASSVGGLAGDEQFF	TRBV9	TRBD2	TRBJ2-1
CASRELAGGVNEQFF	TRBV28	TRBD2	TRBJ2-1
CASSRERGIYEQYF	TRBV5-1	-	TRBJ2-7
CASSKGQGPRETQYF	TRBV19	TRBD1	TRBJ2-5
CATRGSRVSYEQYF	TRBV19	-	TRBJ2-7
CASSHGYEQYF	TRBV4-1	-	TRBJ2-7
CASSFRRESYEQYF	TRBV7-2	TRBD2	TRBJ2-7